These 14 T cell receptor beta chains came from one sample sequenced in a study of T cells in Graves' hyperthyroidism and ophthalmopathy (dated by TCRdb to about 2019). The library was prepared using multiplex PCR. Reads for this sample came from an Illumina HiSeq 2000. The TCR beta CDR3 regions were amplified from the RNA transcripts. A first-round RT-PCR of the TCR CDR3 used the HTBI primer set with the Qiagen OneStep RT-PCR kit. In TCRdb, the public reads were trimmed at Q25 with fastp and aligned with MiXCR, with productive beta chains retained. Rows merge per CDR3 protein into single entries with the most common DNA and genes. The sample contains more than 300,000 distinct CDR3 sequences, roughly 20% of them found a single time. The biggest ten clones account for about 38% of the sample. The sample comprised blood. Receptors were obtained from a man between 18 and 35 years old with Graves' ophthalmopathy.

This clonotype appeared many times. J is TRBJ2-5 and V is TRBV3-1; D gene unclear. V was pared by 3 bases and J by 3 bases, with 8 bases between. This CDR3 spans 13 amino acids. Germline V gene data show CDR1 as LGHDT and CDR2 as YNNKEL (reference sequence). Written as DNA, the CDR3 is TGTGCCAGCAGCCAGTGGCAGGAAGAGACCCAGTACTTC. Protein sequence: CASSQWQEETQYF.

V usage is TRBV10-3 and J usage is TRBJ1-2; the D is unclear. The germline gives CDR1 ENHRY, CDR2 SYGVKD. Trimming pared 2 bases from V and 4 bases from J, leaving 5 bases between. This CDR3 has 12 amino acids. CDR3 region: CAISEGTYGYTF. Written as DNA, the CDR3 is TGTGCCATCAGTGAGGGTACCTATGGCTACACCTTC.

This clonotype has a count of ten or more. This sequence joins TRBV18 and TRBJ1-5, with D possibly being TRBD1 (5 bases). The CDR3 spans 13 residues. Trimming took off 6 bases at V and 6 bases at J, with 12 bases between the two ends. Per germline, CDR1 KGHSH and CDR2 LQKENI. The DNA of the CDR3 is TGTGCCAGCTCCCGGGACGGTGGTCAGCCCCAGCATTTT. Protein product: CASSRDGGQPQHF.

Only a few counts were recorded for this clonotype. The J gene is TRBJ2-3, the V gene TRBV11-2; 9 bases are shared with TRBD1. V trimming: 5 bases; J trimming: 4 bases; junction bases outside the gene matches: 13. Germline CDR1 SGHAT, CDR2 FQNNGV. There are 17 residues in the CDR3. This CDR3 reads CASSPAKGQGSSDTQYF. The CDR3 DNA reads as TGTGCCAGCAGCCCCGCGAAGGGACAGGGTTCGTCAGATACGCAGTATTTT. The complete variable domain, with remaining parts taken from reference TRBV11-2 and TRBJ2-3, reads EAGVAQSPRYKIIEKRQSVAFWCNPISGHATLYWYQQILGQGPKLLIQFQNNGVVDDSQLPKDRFSAERLKGVDSTLKIQPAKLEDSAVYLCASSPAKGQGSSDTQYFGPGTRLTVL.

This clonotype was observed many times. The CDR3 DNA reads as TGTGCCAGCAGCTCCGGACTGGGTGAAGCTTTCTTT. Protein product: CASSSGLGEAFF. This chain connects TRBV11-1 to TRBJ1-1; D remains unclear. Germline V gene data show CDR1 as SGHAT and CDR2 as FQDESV (reference sequence). V was cut by 4 bases and J by 7 bases, with 10 bases left in between. The CDR3 has 12 residues.

The CDR3 sequence: CATSQGGERKTQYF. CDR3 DNA: TGTGCCACCAGTCAAGGAGGGGAGAGGAAGACCCAGTACTTC. The J gene is TRBJ2-5, the V gene TRBV24-1, with a weak D call TRBD2 (6 bases). CDR3 length: 14 residues. Trimming removed 6 bases from V and 6 bases from J, with 16 bases in between. In germline, CDR1 is KGHDR, CDR2 SFDVKD.

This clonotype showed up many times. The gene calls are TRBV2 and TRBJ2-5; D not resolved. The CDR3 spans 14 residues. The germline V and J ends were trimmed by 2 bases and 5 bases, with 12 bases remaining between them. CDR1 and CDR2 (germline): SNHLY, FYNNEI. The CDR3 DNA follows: TGTGCCAGCAGTGAAAGGTGGCAGTTGGAGACCCAGTACTTC. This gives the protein CASSERWQLETQYF.

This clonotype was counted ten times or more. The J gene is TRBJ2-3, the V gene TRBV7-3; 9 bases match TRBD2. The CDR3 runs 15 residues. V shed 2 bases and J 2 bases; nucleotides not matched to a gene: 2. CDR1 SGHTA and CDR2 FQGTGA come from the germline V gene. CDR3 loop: CASSLASGVTDTQYF. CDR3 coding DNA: TGTGCCAGCAGCTTAGCTAGCGGGGTCACAGATACGCAGTATTTT. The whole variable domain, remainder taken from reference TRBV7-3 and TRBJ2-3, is GAGVSQTPSNKVTEKGKYVELRCDPISGHTALYWYRQSLGQGPEFLIYFQGTGAADDSGLPNDRFFAVRPEGSVSTLKIQRTERGDSAVYLCASSLASGVTDTQYFGPGTRLTVL.

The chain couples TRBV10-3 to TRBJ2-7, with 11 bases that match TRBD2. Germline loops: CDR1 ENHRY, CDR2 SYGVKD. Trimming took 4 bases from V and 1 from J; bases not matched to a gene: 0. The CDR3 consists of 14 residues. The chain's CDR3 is CAISASGGSYEQYF. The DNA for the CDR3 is TGTGCCATCAGTGCTAGCGGGGGGTCCTACGAGCAGTACTTC.

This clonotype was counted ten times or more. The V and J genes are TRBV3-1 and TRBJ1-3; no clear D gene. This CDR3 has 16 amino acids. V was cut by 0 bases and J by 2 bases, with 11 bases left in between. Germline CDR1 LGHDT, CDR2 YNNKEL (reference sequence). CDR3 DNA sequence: TGTGCCAGCAGCCAAGATCGCATTGCGACTGGAAACACCATATATTTT. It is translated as CASSQDRIATGNTIYF.

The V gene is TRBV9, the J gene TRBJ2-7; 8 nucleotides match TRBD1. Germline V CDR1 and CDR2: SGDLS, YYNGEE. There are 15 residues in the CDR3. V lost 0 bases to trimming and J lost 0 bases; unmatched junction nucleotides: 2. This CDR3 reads CASSVGGQASYEQYF. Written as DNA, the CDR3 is TGTGCCAGCAGCGTAGGGGGACAGGCCTCCTACGAGCAGTACTTC. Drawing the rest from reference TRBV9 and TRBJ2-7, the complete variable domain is DSGVTQTPKHLITATGQRVTLRCSPRSGDLSVYWYQQSLDQGLQFLIQYYNGEERAKGNILERFSAQQFPDLHSELNLSSLELGDSALYFCASSVGGQASYEQYFGPGTRLTVT.

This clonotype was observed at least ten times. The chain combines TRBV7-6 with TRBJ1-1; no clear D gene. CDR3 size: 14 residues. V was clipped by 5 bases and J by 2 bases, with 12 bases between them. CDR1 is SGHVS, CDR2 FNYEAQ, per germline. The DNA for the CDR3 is TGTGCCAGCAGCCCTGAGGCAGTCAACACTGAAGCTTTCTTT. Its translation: CASSPEAVNTEAFF.

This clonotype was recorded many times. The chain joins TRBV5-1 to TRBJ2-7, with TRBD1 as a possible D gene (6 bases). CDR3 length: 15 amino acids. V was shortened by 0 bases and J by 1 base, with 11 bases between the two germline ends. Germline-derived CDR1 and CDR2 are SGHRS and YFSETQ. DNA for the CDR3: TGCGCCAGCAGCTTGGAGGCAGGGGCATCCTACGAGCAGTACTTC. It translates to CASSLEAGASYEQYF.

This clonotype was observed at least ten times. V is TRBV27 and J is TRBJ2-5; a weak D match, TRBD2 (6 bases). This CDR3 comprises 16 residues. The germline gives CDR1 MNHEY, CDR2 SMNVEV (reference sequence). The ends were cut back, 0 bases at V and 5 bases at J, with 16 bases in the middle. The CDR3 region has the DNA TGTGCCAGCAGTTTATCGGCGAGGCTAGCGAGGGAGACCCAGTACTTC. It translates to CASSLSARLARETQYF.